These T cell receptor beta chains were read from a single sample in a study of shared clonotypes between healthy human individuals. The data were produced by immunoSEQ multiplex PCR, yet TCRdb's version contains in-frame clones alone and is incomplete. This table has around 580,000 clones, 95% to 98% appearing once. Sequencing was done on a sample of naive CD8+ T cells sorted from blood. All receptors derive from a man aged 25-45 years in good health. CDR3s include the opening cysteine and the closing phenylalanine or tryptophan.

cdr3_aa	v_call	j_call
CASSVGQGPGYEQYF	TRBV9	TRBJ2-7
CAWNNRDRVYNEQFF	TRBV30	TRBJ2-1
CASSPDRGRYSTDTQYF	TRBV5-4	TRBJ2-3
CASSLGRDYPIGSYNEQFF	TRBV11-2	TRBJ2-1
CACGQQTFKEQYF	TRBV30	TRBJ2-7
CASSATGGSNYGYTF	TRBV25-1	TRBJ1-2
CASRDDTSSYNEQFF	TRBV10-2	TRBJ2-1
CATGILGQPRGTQYF	TRBV15	TRBJ2-5
CASSLTSGRRNQPQHF	TRBV27	TRBJ1-5
CASSLTIEQAGETQYF	TRBV14	TRBJ2-5
CASKFGGQYF	TRBV10-1	TRBJ2-7
CASISTGVNEQFF	TRBV7-9	TRBJ2-1
CASSEAGFGTYEQYF	TRBV6-1	TRBJ2-7
CSVEAPGSMGEQFF	TRBV29-1	TRBJ2-1
CASIYRQGVTDTQYF	TRBV6-6	TRBJ2-3
CASSQDRAGGREQFF	TRBV4-3	TRBJ2-1
CASSLRAGTEKETQYF	TRBV7-6	TRBJ2-5
CSVVPKGQETYEQYF	TRBV29-1	TRBJ2-7
CASSPHPVTSSGNTIYF	TRBV7-8	TRBJ1-3
CASSPYRGPEAFF	TRBV6-6	TRBJ1-1
CASSQGLAGASYEQYF	TRBV4-3	TRBJ2-7
CASTGRGSPVGEQYF	TRBV25-1	TRBJ2-7
CASSLFSGTAEFNTEAFF	TRBV28	TRBJ1-1
CASSLTGGLAGTMSYEQYF	TRBV4-1	TRBJ2-7
CASSEDRLAGTYEQYF	TRBV6-1	TRBJ2-7
CASSGSGGEDTGELFF	TRBV18	TRBJ2-2
CASSLRAGPGTGELFF	TRBV28	TRBJ2-2
CASSQTVGHTQYF	TRBV28	TRBJ2-3
CASSPELGRVDPEQYF	TRBV18	TRBJ2-7
CASSQEARTGGIYEQYF	TRBV4-1	TRBJ2-7
CASSLVFRQVNSGANVLTF	TRBV7-2	TRBJ2-6
CSVLGLGPYGYTF	TRBV29-1	TRBJ1-2
CASSLIAGGGELFF	TRBV28	TRBJ2-2
CASSHLTSGRGNEQFF	TRBV14	TRBJ2-1
CASRGTREETQYF	TRBV27	TRBJ2-5
CASSPRLQGITSSGNTIYF	TRBV7-9	TRBJ1-3
CASNSSGNTIYF	TRBV5-5	TRBJ1-3
CASSVAGGLDEQYF	TRBV9	TRBJ2-7
CASSEWVSGAYEQYF	TRBV6-1	TRBJ2-7
CASSQEVHSGADYEQYF	TRBV4-3	TRBJ2-7
CASSLYGLTSYEQYF	TRBV7-8	TRBJ2-7
CASSLELAGGYEQYF	TRBV7-6	TRBJ2-7
CASNNRDRGYEQYF	TRBV7-9	TRBJ2-7
CASSEFGTGGGGADTQYF	TRBV25-1	TRBJ2-3
CASSLTPWDTQYF	TRBV7-7	TRBJ2-3
CASSFAGGNTIYF	TRBV5-4	TRBJ1-3
CASRREPNTGELFF	TRBV5-1	TRBJ2-2
CASSFAGAYEQYF	TRBV5-6	TRBJ2-7
CASSRFRDSSNSGANVLTF	TRBV7-9	TRBJ2-6
CASSIGSGSAPEQFF	TRBV19	TRBJ2-1
CASSLRLNMNTEAFF	TRBV5-5	TRBJ1-1
CASTPRGPLEAFF	TRBV7-9	TRBJ1-1
CASSLGGTSSSYEQYF	TRBV7-2	TRBJ2-7
CASSLGQGANQPQHF	TRBV7-9	TRBJ1-5
CASSLEGSDTQYF	TRBV5-8	TRBJ2-3